This T cell receptor (beta chain) was captured by sequencing in a study of regulatory T cells in long-lasting Graves disease. The time point here: newly diagnosed GD, antithyroid drugs for less than 3 months. The TCR library was made from RNA extracted from PBMCs. Researchers made TCR beta libraries by using iRepertoire HTBI primers and running Arm-PCR on CDR3 regions. TCRdb processed the multiplex PCR reads anew with MiXCR; each CDR3 protein has one entry. The sample consists of about 540,000 distinct CDR3 sequences, approximately 12% of them appearing once. The CDR3 is made up of 14 amino acids. Per the germline V gene, CDR1 is DFQATT and CDR2 is SNEGSKA (reference sequence). Deletions cut 4 bases from V and 12 bases from J, with 24 bases between. This clonotype was found a few times. The same sample was also used in a study of T cells in Graves' hyperthyroidism and ophthalmopathy.

The genes are TRBV20-1 and TRBJ1-2; D possibly corresponds to TRBD1 (6 bases). The origin of this receptor is a man aged 25-45 years with Graves disease. The sequenced sample was peripheral blood mononuclear cells (PBMCs), obtained at new diagnosis, from a patient treated with antithyroid drugs. The DNA of the CDR3 is TGCAGTGCTAAATTAGGGCCGAAACAGGGATTACACACCTTC. It encodes CSAKLGPKQGLHTF.